This section outlines one T cell receptor beta chain sequence together with its context. Its antigen is unidentified. The data stem from a study of PD-1 blockade in mismatch repair-deficient tumors. Whole-study context: Patients had approximately 13 mismatch repair-deficient cancer types, all previously treated and progressing.

The CDR3 is 16 residues long. V lost 2 bases and J lost 0; bases outside the gene matches: 5. CDR1 and CDR2 from the germline V gene are MDHEN and SYDVKM. Sample time point: roughly ten-day in vitro stimulation with candidate neoantigen peptide 6. PCR or immunohistochemistry showed mismatch repair deficiency in every enrolled patient. A roughly 10-day in vitro culture was run per each of seven reactive peptides. Assay used: immunoSEQ multiplex PCR; TCRdb lists only in-frame clones, some missing. The table lists about 15,000 clones, approximately 86% of them singletons, with 3.5% to 5% in the top ten. The sequence derives from an adult with mismatch repair-deficient cancer. The rearrangement links TRBV28 to TRBJ1-1; 8 bases agree with TRBD1. This specimen was cells cultured in vitro, taken from a patient treated with pembrolizumab. For the CDR3, the DNA is TGTGCCAGCAGTTTACCATCAGGGGGCCTGAACACTGAAGCTTTCTTT. Encoded protein: CASSLPSGGLNTEAFF.